These 20 T cell receptor beta chains were sequenced from one sample in a study of T cell responses to AZD1222 COVID-19 vaccine (dated by TCRdb to about 2021). In light of the paper, this sample's time point label describes: baseline before first vaccination. Receptor amplification or capture employed the immunoSEQ multiplex PCR assay. This immuneACCESS table, as held by TCRdb, lists in-frame sequences with V and J called but not all clones. Of the missing ones, under half trace to an unresolved V gene in checked studies; the others have no known cause. Within this sample are some 140,000 clones, with around 90% of them counted one time only. The ten largest account for 4.5% to 6.5% of the sample. This specimen was peripheral blood, taken on day 0 of AZD1222 vaccination. The origin of the receptors is an adult in good health.

This clone was counted a single time. The V call is TRBV7-8, the J call TRBJ1-5; the D gene is possibly TRBD1 (6 bases). Deletions cut 5 bases from V and 0 bases from J, with 17 bases between. Looked up from germline, CDR1 is SGHVS and CDR2 is FQNEAQ. The CDR3 covers 17 residues. CDR3 sequence reads: CASSARQVSISNQPQHF. CDR3 in DNA: TGTGCCAGCAGCGCCAGACAGGTTTCAATTAGCAATCAGCCCCAGCATTTT.

This chain connects TRBV5-6 to TRBJ2-7; 9 bases align to TRBD1. The J segment lost 3 bases and the V segment lost 3 bases, leaving 4 bases of the junction unmatched. The CDR3 is 14 amino acids. The germline V gene has CDR1 SGHDT and CDR2 YYEEEE. As DNA, the CDR3 is TGTGCCAGCAGCTCCGGGACAGGGATCTACGAGCAGTACTTC. Translating it yields CASSSGTGIYEQYF.

Only one count was recorded for this clone. V usage is TRBV2 and J usage is TRBJ1-5; D may be TRBD1 (5 bases). V gave up 6 bases and J gave up 11 bases, with 23 bases separating them. CDR1 is SNHLY, CDR2 FYNNEI, per germline. The CDR3 runs 15 residues. CDR3 sequence: CASSVTPAGSGAQHF. The CDR3 DNA is TGTGCCAGCAGCGTCACTCCGGCAGGGTCGGGTGCCCAGCATTTT.

The chain combines TRBV9 with TRBJ1-2; D may be TRBD1 (6 bases). V was clipped by 4 bases and J by 1 base, with 17 bases between them. CDR3 length: 16 amino acids. Germline-derived CDR1 and CDR2 are SGDLS and YYNGEE. In nucleotides, the CDR3 is TGTGCCAGCAGCCCACGGGGGCAGGCGGATAACTATGGCTACACCTTC. Encoded protein: CASSPRGQADNYGYTF. Drawing the rest from reference TRBV9 and TRBJ1-2, the complete variable domain is DSGVTQTPKHLITATGQRVTLRCSPRSGDLSVYWYQQSLDQGLQFLIQYYNGEERAKGNILERFSAQQFPDLHSELNLSSLELGDSALYFCASSPRGQADNYGYTFGSGTRLTVV.

The chain combines TRBV7-2 with TRBJ2-2; weak D call: TRBD2 (6 bases). Trimming pared 1 base from V and 1 base from J, leaving 10 bases between. Germline V gives CDR1 SGHTA, CDR2 FQGNSA. This CDR3 has 16 amino acids. CDR3 region: CASSLVSGVNTGELFF. The CDR3 DNA is TGTGCCAGCAGCTTAGTCTCGGGGGTGAACACCGGGGAGCTGTTTTTT. The variable domain in full, completed from reference TRBV7-2 and TRBJ2-2, reads GAGVSQSPSNKVTEKGKDVELRCDPISGHTALYWYRQSLGQGLEFLIYFQGNSAPDKSGLPSDRFSAERTGGSVSTLTIQRTQQEDSAVYLCASSLVSGVNTGELFFGEGSRLTVL.

This clone appeared once. The rearrangement uses TRBV28 and TRBJ1-1; no reliable D call. The CDR3 is 12 amino acids. Per the germline V gene, CDR1 is MDHEN and CDR2 is SYDVKM. The ends were cut back, 8 bases at V and 0 bases at J, with 7 bases in the middle. The CDR3 spells CASASVNTEAFF. Written as DNA, the CDR3 is TGTGCCAGCGCGTCAGTGAACACTGAAGCTTTCTTT.

The chain employs TRBV2 and TRBJ2-7, with unresolved D. Trimming removed 4 bases at V and 1 base at J, with 5 bases between. The CDR3 loop spans 12 amino acids. Germline assignment: CDR1 SNHLY and CDR2 FYNNEI. The CDR3 DNA reads as TGTGCCAGCAGTGTGGGGTCCTACGAGCAGTACTTC. This translates into CASSVGSYEQYF. The full variable domain, its missing parts supplied by reference TRBV2 and TRBJ2-7, is EPEVTQTPSHQVTQMGQEVILRCVPISNHLYFYWYRQILGQKVEFLVSFYNNEISEKSEIFDDQFSVERPDGSNFTLKIRSTKLEDSAMYFCASSVGSYEQYFGPGTRLTVT.

This chain connects TRBV2 to TRBJ2-1; tentative D call: TRBD2 (6 bases). The CDR3 extends over 15 amino acids. CDR1 is SNHLY, CDR2 FYNNEI, per germline. V was trimmed by 4 bases and J by 0 bases, leaving 10 bases between them. The CDR3 protein is CASSARGSSYNEQFF. The CDR3 bases are TGTGCCAGCAGTGCCCGGGGGAGCTCCTACAATGAGCAGTTCTTC.

Concerning this clone: Other nucleotide sequences from this sample produce the same CDR3. The rearrangement joins TRBV12-3 or TRBV12-4 to TRBJ1-1, with D unresolved. The CDR3 covers 12 residues. With 5 bases removed from V and 0 bases from J, the gap between germline ends came to 4 bases. DNA of the CDR3: TGTGCCAGCAGTCGACTGAACACTGAAGCTTTCTTT. This encodes CASSRLNTEAFF.

This rearrangement joins TRBV27 to TRBJ2-1; D uncertain. Trimming took 1 base from V and 9 from J, leaving 16 bases between them. Germline assignment: CDR1 MNHEY and CDR2 SMNVEV (reference sequence). This CDR3 contains 15 residues. The CDR3 is CASSLWALPSGEQFF. CDR3 nucleotides: TGTGCCAGCAGTTTATGGGCCCTGCCCTCCGGTGAGCAGTTCTTC.

For this clone: Sequence at one end of the junction differs from germline and may be a read error. The rearrangement joins TRBV24-1 to TRBJ2-1, with 10 bases that match TRBD2. Germline V gene sequence: CDR1 KGHDR, CDR2 SFDVKD. The CDR3 runs 13 residues. The CDR3 nucleotides are TGTGCCACCGGTGAAAGCGGGAGGGATGAGCAGTTCTTC. It translates to CATGESGRDEQFF.

The rearrangement uses TRBV14 and TRBJ2-7, with D unresolved. Between the trimmed V and J ends, which lost 0 bases and 7 bases, there was a span of 13 bases. Germline V CDR1 and CDR2: SGHDN, FVKESK. The length of the CDR3 is 14 residues. CDR3 residues: CASSQEGHPDEQYF. In nucleotides, the CDR3 is TGTGCCAGCAGCCAAGAAGGGCACCCGGATGAGCAGTACTTC.

This chain uses TRBV6-1 with TRBJ2-7; no clear D gene. This CDR3 has 14 amino acids. CDR1 MNHNS and CDR2 SASEGT come from the germline V gene. Trimming shortened V by 2 bases and J by 3 bases, and 11 bases separated the two germline ends. CDR3 nucleotide sequence: TGTGCCAGCAGTGAATTAACTGGGAACTACGAGCAGTACTTC. Translating it yields CASSELTGNYEQYF.

J is TRBJ1-5 and V is TRBV2, with TRBD1 as a possible D gene (5 bases). CDR3 size: 17 residues. Trimming took off 1 base at V and 5 bases at J, with 18 bases between the two ends. In germline, CDR1 is SNHLY, CDR2 FYNNEI. The CDR3 region has the DNA TGTGCCAGCAGTGAAGAGAGGGGAGGGAGGATCCATCAGCCCCAGCATTTT. Translated: CASSEERGGRIHQPQHF.

CDR3 nucleotide sequence: TGTGCCAGCAGACCTCCCCCAGGTGGCTATGGCTACACCTTC. This encodes CASRPPPGGYGYTF. This rearrangement joins TRBV21-1 to TRBJ1-2; the table's TRBD1 call for D was not verified on the DNA. TRBV21-1 is deemed a pseudogene. The CDR3 covers 14 residues.

This rearrangement joins TRBV12-3 or TRBV12-4 to TRBJ1-2; D ambiguous. V was trimmed by 1 base and J by 8 bases, leaving 5 bases between them. The CDR3 is 11 amino acids. The CDR3 DNA follows: TGTGCCAGCAGTTTAGGGTTGGGCTACACCTTC. Translated, it gives CASSLGLGYTF.

The chain carries TRBV9 and TRBJ1-1; possible D gene TRBD1, 5 bases. The V and J ends lost 0 bases and 7 bases respectively, with 7 bases between them. CDR1 is SGDLS and CDR2 is YYNGEE in the germline V gene. The CDR3 loop spans 12 amino acids. The CDR3 sequence: CASSVGTGEAFF. In DNA form, the CDR3 reads TGTGCCAGCAGCGTAGGCACAGGTGAAGCTTTCTTT.

V gene TRBV28 combines with J gene TRBJ2-7; 9 nucleotides match TRBD1. The ends lost 5 bases at V and 2 bases at J; junction bases unmatched: 4. There are 14 residues in the CDR3. Germline loops: CDR1 MDHEN, CDR2 SYDVKM. The CDR3 DNA reads TGTGCCAGCAGTACAGGGGGCTTTCCCTACGAGCAGTACTTC. Amino acids: CASSTGGFPYEQYF. Full variable domain (missing parts from reference TRBV28 and TRBJ2-7): DVKVTQSSRYLVKRTGEKVFLECVQDMDHENMFWYRQDPGLGLRLIYFSYDVKMKEKGDIPEGYSVSREKKERFSLILESASTNQTSMYLCASSTGGFPYEQYFGPGTRLTVT.

The chain couples TRBV19 to TRBJ2-3; D may be TRBD2 (5 bases). The CDR3 spans 13 residues. Germline CDR1 reads LNHDA; CDR2 reads SQIVND (reference sequence). V was pared by 6 bases and J by 5 bases, with 12 bases between. The CDR3 loop is CASREGVKDTQYF. The CDR3 coding sequence is TGTGCCAGTAGAGAGGGAGTGAAAGATACGCAGTATTTT.

This rearrangement joins TRBV5-1 to TRBJ2-5; D is unclear. CDR1 and CDR2 (germline): SGHRS, YFSETQ. The CDR3 loop spans 14 amino acids. V was shortened by 5 bases and J by 1 base, with 12 bases between the two germline ends. The CDR3 DNA sequence: TGCGCCAGCAGGGTCGTGCGCTCCCAAGAGACCCAGTACTTC. It encodes CASRVVRSQETQYF.